This T cell receptor beta chain derives from a study of T cell responses to AZD1222 COVID-19 vaccine. Across the study: Pooling of second doses given at about 4 or about 12 weeks was done.

Clones were read by immunoSEQ multiplex PCR, and TCRdb kept only the in-frame ones, dropping some. The table records about 28,000 clones, roughly 73% of them present only once. Of note for this clone: Antigen unknown.

Overall study findings and caveats: Of the AZD1222 recipients, only five to seven were seropositive at baseline. Reports say nearly half of spike-specific TCRs go after unmutated variant regions. Vaccine-associated CD4 TCRs ranged over spike, dominating at 160-218 and 743-854.

The sequence was collected from an adult in good health. The sample in question was peripheral blood, obtained on day 0 of AZD1222 vaccination.

CDR3 amino acids: CASSNRRGTNTGELFF. CDR3 DNA sequence: TGCGCCAGCAGCAATCGACGGGGAACGAACACCGGGGAGCTGTTTTTT. The chain has TRBV5-1 and TRBJ2-2, with D perhaps matching TRBD2 (5 bases). From germline, CDR1 is SGHRS and CDR2 YFSETQ. Trimming shortened V by 4 bases and J by 0 bases, and 13 bases separated the two germline ends. CDR3 length equals 16 residues.